The table lists the clone carrying this T cell receptor (beta chain) with many counts. Using RNA transcripts as the source, TCR beta CDR3 regions were amplified. A set of HTBI primers served as the primers for a first-round RT-PCR of the TCR CDR3. MiXCR, run by TCRdb on the multiplex PCR reads, gives a single entry per CDR3 protein. Among more than 550,000 distinct CDR3 sequences listed, about 18% were seen once. This record comes from a study of T cells in Graves' hyperthyroidism and ophthalmopathy. The source of this sequence is a man in his fifties or sixties with Graves' hyperthyroidism. Input material: blood.

CDR3 protein: CASSLTGTGEEKLFF. In DNA form, the CDR3 reads TGTGCCAGCAGCCTAACAGGGACAGGGGAAGAAAAACTGTTTTTT. This chain uses TRBV9 with TRBJ1-4; 10 bases are shared with TRBD1. The CDR3 is made up of 15 amino acids. The V gene end was trimmed by 4 bases and the J gene end by 8 bases; junction bases not matched to a gene: 8. CDR1 is SGDLS, CDR2 YYNGEE, per germline. Filled out from reference TRBV9 and TRBJ1-4, the complete variable domain reads DSGVTQTPKHLITATGQRVTLRCSPRSGDLSVYWYQQSLDQGLQFLIQYYNGEERAKGNILERFSAQQFPDLHSELNLSSLELGDSALYFCASSLTGTGEEKLFFGSGTQLSVL.